This T cell receptor (beta chain) was identified during a study of vaccination and CD4 T cells after COVID-19. Overall study context: Post-vaccine sampling followed dose two by a median about 69 days (range 14 to 241).

Cultured CD4+ T-cell DNA underwent Oncomine TCR Beta short-read sequencing. From cultured CD4+ T cells, genomic DNA was extracted. TCRdb re-analysed the PCR reads in MiXCR, keeping a single row per CDR3 protein. This sample has about 6,900 distinct CDR3 sequences, with 20% to 25% found just once. Points on this clonotype: Its matching antigen is unknown.

The CDR3 runs 14 residues. V was clipped by 6 bases and J by 1 base, with 10 bases between them. The germline gives CDR1 SGHVS, CDR2 FQNEAQ. Treatment noted: 10-day PBMC culture with coronavirus spike peptide pools or control peptides (ViraFEST assay). Ahead of the COVID-19 pandemic (2011-2018), the CD4+ T cells of the unexposed donor were collected. Study observations and caveats: The authors identified 304 of 307 vaccine-specific clones in convalescent patients as spike mono-reactive.

This TCR was recovered from a human donor in good health. This chain joins TRBV7-8 and TRBJ2-4, with D possibly TRBD1 on 5 matching bases. Sequencing was done on a sample of CD4+ T cells from blood, cultured in vitro. CDR3 protein: CASSPPGAKNIQYF. In nucleotides, the CDR3 is TGTGCCAGCAGTCCCCCAGGGGCCAAAAACATTCAGTACTTC.